In its sample, the clone carrying this TCR beta chain was seen a few times. Its antigen is still unknown. Amplification targeted the TCR beta CDR3 regions, with RNA transcripts as the source material. HTBI-primed RT-PCR formed the first round, and a multiplex PCR formed the second. MiXCR, applied by TCRdb to the multiplex PCR reads, yields one record per CDR3 protein. The sample holds around 340,000 distinct CDR3 sequences, 17% seen once. This entry comes from a study of Graves' ophthalmopathy and Graves' hyperthyroidism. Overall study findings and caveats: A model built from 13 signatures distinguished ophthalmopathy from stable hyperthyroidism with around 91% sensitivity and about 80% specificity.

CDR1 and CDR2 from the germline V gene are SGHVS and FQNEAQ. The CDR3 covers 16 residues. V was pared by 0 bases and J by 0 bases, with 12 bases between. The J gene is TRBJ2-7, the V gene TRBV7-8, with D perhaps matching TRBD1 (5 bases). The sample taken for sequencing was peripheral blood. This receptor was obtained from an adult man with Graves' ophthalmopathy. CDR3 protein: CASSLAGRDYSYEQYF. The CDR3 DNA follows: TGTGCCAGCAGCTTAGCGGGCAGGGATTACTCCTACGAGCAGTACTTC.